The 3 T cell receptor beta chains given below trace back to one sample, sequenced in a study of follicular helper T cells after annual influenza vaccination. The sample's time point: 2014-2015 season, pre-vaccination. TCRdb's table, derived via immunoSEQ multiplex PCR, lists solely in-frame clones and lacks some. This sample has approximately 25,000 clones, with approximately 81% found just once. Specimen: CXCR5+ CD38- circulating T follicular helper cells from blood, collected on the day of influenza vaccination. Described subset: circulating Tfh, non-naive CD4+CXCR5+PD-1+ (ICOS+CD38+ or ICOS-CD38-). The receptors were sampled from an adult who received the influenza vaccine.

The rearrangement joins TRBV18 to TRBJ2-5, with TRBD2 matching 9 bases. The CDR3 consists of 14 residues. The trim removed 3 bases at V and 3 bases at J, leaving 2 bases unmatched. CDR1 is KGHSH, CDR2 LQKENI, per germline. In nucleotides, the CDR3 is TGTGCCAGCTCACCTAGACTAGCGGAAGAGACCCAGTACTTC. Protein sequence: CASSPRLAEETQYF.

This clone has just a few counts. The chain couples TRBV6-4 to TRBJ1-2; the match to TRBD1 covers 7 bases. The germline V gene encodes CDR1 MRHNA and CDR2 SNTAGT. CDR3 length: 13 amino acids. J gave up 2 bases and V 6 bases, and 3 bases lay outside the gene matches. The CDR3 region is CASSPGQNYGYTF. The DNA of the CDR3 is TGTGCCAGCAGCCCGGGACAGAACTATGGCTACACCTTC.

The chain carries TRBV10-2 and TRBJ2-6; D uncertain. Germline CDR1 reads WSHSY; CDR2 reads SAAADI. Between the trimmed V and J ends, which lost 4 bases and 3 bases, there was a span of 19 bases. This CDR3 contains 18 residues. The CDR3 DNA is TGCGCCAGCAGTGCGGGTGGGTTTAATCGTTTTGGGGCCAACGTCCTGACTTTC. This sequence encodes CASSAGGFNRFGANVLTF.